This T cell receptor (beta chain) was captured in a study of OX40 agonist ivuxolimab in advanced cancers. Looking at the study overall: Of the participants, 40% had some prior anti-PD-1, anti-PD-L1 or anti-CTLA-4 therapy, which was allowed. Study-level findings and limits: Averaging showed that CD8+ T cells had more expanded clones than CD4+ did. Antigens targeted by the expanded peripheral T cells were not determined.

CDR3 length: 15 amino acids. CDR1 LGHNA and CDR2 YNFKEQ come from the germline V gene. Concerning this clone: Its antigen is undetermined.

A history of autoimmune disease or systemic immunosuppression excluded patients. Here immunoSEQ multiplex PCR was the method, and the copy in TCRdb shows in-frame clones only, minus some. The sample holds about 72,000 clones; 81% are singletons and the top ten take over 4%. The sequenced sample was CD4+ or CD8+ T cells sorted from blood, obtained in a trial of the OX40 agonist ivuxolimab. This clonotype was obtained from an adult with an advanced solid tumor such as melanoma, head and neck, liver or kidney cancer. The V and J genes are TRBV4-2 and TRBJ2-5; TRBD1 aligns across 7 bases. The closer fit of TRBJ2-7 to the DNA end suggests the J call may be wrong. Here the CDR3 DNA reads TGTGCCAGCAGCACGACCGGGACAGAGAACTACGAGCAGTACTTC. It yields the protein CASSTTGTENYEQYF.